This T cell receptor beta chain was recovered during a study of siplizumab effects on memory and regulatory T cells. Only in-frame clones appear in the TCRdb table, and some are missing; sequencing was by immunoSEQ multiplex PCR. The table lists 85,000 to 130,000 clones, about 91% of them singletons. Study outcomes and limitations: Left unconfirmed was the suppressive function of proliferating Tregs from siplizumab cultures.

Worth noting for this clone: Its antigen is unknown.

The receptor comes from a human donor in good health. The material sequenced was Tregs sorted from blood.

This chain's CDR3 is CASRDRTSGSTDTQYF. DNA of the CDR3: TGTGCCAGCAGAGATAGGACTAGCGGGAGCACAGATACGCAGTATTTT. The J gene is TRBJ2-3, the V gene TRBV27; 11 bases are shared with TRBD2. Germline values: CDR1 MNHEY, CDR2 SMNVEV (reference sequence). This CDR3 is 16 amino acids long. The junction had 5 bases not matched to a gene; V was cut back by 6 bases and J by 0 bases.